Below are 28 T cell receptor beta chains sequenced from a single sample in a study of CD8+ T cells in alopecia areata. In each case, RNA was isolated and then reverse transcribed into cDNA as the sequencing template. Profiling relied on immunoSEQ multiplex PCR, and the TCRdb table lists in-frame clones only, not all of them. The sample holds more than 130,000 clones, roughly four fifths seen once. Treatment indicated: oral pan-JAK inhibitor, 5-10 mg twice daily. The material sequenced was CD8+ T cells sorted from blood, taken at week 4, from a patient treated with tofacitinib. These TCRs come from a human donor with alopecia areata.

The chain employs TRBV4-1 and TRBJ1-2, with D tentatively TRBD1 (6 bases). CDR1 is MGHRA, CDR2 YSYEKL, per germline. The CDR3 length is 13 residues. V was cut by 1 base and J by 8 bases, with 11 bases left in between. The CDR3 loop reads CASSQATGYGYTF. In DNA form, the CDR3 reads TGCGCCAGCAGCCAAGCTACAGGGTACGGCTACACCTTC.

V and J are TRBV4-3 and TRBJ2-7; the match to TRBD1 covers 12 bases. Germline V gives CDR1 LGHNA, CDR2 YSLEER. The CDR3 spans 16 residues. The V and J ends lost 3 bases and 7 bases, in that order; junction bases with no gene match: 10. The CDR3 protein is CASSHSGTGGQFEQYF. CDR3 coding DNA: TGCGCCAGCAGCCACTCCGGGACAGGGGGCCAGTTTGAGCAGTACTTC.

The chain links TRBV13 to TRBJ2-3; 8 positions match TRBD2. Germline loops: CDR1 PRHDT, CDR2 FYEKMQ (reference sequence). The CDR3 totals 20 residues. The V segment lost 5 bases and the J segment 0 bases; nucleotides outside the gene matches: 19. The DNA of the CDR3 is TGTGCCAGCAGCCGCGAGGGGCAGGGGTCACTAGCGGCTAGCACAGATACGCAGTATTTT. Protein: CASSREGQGSLAASTDTQYF.

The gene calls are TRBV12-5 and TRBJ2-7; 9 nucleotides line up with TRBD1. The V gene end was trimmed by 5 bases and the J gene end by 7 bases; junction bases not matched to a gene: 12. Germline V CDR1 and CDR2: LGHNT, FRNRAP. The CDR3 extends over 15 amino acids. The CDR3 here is CASGLGDRAFREQYF. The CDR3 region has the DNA TGTGCTAGTGGTCTGGGGGACAGGGCTTTTAGAGAGCAGTACTTC.

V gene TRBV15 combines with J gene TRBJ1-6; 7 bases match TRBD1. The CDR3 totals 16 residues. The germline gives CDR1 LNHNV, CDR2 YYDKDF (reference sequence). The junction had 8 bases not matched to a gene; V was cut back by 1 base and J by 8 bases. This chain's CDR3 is CATSRANRGRDSPLHF. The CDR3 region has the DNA TGTGCCACCAGCAGAGCGAACAGGGGCAGGGATTCACCCCTCCACTTT.

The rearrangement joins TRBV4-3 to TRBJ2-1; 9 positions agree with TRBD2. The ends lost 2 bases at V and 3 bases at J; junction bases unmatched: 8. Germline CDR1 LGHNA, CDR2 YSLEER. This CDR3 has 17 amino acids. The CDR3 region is CASSQFVAGADYNEQFF. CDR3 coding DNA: TGCGCCAGCAGCCAATTTGTAGCGGGGGCGGACTACAATGAGCAGTTCTTC.

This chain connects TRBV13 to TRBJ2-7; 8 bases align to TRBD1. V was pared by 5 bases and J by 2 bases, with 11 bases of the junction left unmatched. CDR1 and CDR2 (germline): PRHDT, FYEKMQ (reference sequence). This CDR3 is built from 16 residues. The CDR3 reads CASSAKGTGFPYEQYF. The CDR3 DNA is TGTGCCAGCAGCGCTAAGGGGACAGGATTCCCCTACGAGCAGTACTTC.

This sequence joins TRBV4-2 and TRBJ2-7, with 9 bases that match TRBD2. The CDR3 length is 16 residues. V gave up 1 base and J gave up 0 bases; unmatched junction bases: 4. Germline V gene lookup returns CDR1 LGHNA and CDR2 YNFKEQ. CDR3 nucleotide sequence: TGTGCCAGCAGCCAAGTTCCAGCGGGGGGCTCCTACGAGCAGTACTTC. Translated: CASSQVPAGGSYEQYF.

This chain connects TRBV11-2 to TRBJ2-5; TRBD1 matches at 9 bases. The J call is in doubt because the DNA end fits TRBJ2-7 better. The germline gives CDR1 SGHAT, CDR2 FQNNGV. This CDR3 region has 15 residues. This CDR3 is CASSARDREFYEQYF. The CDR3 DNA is TGTGCCAGCAGCGCCCGGGACAGGGAATTCTACGAGCAGTACTTC.

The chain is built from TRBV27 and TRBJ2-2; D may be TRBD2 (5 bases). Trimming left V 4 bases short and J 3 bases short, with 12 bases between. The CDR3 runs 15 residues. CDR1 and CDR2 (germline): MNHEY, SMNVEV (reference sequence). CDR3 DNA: TGTGCCAGCAGTTCCCTGAGGGCACACACCGGGGAGCTGTTTTTT. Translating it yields CASSSLRAHTGELFF.

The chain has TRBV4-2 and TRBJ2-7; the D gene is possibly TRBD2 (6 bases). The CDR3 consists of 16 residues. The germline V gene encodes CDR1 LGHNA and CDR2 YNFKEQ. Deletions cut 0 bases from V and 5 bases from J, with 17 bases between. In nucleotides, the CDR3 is TGTGCCAGCAGCCAAGATCGGGGAGGCCTGCCCGACGAGCAGTACTTC. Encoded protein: CASSQDRGGLPDEQYF.

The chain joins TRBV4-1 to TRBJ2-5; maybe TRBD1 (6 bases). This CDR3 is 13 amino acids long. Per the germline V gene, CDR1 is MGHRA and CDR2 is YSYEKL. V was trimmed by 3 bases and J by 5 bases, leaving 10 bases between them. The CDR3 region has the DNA TGCGCCAGCAGCCAGGGGGCCGTCGAGACCCAGTACTTC. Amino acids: CASSQGAVETQYF.

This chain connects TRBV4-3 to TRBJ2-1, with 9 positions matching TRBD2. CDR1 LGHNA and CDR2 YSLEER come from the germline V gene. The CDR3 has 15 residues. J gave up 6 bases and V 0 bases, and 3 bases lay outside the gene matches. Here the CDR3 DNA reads TGCGCCAGCAGCCAAGAAGAGACTAGCGGCAATGAGCAGTTCTTC. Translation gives CASSQEETSGNEQFF.

CDR3 DNA: TGTGCCAGCAGCTTGGTACCGCTCGACCGGTCGGATTCACCCCTCCACTTT. Protein product: CASSLVPLDRSDSPLHF. The chain has TRBV5-4 and TRBJ1-6; D not certain. Germline values: CDR1 SGHNT, CDR2 YYREEE (reference sequence). V lost 0 bases to trimming and J lost 8 bases, with 18 bases between them. The length of the CDR3 is 17 residues.

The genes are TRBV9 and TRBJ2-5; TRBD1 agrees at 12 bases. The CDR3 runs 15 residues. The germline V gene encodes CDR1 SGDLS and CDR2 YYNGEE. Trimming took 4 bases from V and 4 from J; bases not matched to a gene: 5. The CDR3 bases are TGTGCCAGCAGCCCGGGACAGGGGGCGAGAGAGACCCAGTACTTC. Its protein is CASSPGQGARETQYF.

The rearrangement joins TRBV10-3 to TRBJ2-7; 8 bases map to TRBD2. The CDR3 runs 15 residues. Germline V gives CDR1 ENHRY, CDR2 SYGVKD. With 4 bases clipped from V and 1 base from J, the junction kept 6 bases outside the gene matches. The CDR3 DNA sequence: TGTGCCATCAGTGGTCCGTCGGGGGGGTCCTACGAGCAGTACTTC. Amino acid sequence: CAISGPSGGSYEQYF.

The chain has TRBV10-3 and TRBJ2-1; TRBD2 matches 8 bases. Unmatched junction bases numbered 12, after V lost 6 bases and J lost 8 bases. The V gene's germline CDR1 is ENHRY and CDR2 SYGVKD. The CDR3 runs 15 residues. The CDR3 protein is CAIRTGTSTFDEQFF. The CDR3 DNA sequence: TGTGCCATCAGGACCGGGACTAGTACTTTCGATGAGCAGTTCTTC.

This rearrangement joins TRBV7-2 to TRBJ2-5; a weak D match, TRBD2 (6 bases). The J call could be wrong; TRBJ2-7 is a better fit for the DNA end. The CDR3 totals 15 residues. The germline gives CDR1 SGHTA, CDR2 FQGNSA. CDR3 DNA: TGTGCCAGCACCTGGGGGACTGGGAGCTCCTACGAGCAGTACTTC. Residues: CASTWGTGSSYEQYF.

Written as DNA, the CDR3 is TGTGCCAGCTCACCGGGCTACAATGAGCAGTTCTTC. This sequence encodes CASSPGYNEQFF. The rearrangement joins TRBV18 to TRBJ2-1, with D hard to call. The V gene's germline CDR1 is KGHSH and CDR2 LQKENI. V gave up 3 bases and J gave up 3 bases, with 3 bases separating them. This CDR3 comprises 12 residues. Filled out from reference TRBV18 and TRBJ2-1, the complete variable domain reads NAGVMQNPRHLVRRRGQEARLRCSPMKGHSHVYWYRQLPEEGLKFMVYLQKENIIDESGMPKERFSAEFPKEGPSILRIQQVVRGDSAAYFCASSPGYNEQFFGPGTRLTVL.

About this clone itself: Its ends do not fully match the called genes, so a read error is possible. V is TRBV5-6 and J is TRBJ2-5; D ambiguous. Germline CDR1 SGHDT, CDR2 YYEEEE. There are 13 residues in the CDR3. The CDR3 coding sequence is TGTGCCAGCAGTTTGGACCAGCAAGAGACCCAGTACTTC. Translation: CASSLDQQETQYF.

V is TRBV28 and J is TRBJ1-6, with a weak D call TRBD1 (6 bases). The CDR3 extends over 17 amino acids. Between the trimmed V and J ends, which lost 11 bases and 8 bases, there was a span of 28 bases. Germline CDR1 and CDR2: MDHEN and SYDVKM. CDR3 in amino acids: CAGLRDIQGGYDSPLHF. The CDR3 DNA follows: TGTGCCGGGCTGCGGGACATTCAAGGAGGATACGATTCACCCCTCCACTTT.

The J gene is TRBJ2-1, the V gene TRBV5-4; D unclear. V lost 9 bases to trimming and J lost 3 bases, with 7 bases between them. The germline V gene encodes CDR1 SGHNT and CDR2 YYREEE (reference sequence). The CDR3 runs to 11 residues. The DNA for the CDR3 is TGTGCCACCTCCGACTACAATGAGCAGTTCTTC. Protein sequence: CATSDYNEQFF.

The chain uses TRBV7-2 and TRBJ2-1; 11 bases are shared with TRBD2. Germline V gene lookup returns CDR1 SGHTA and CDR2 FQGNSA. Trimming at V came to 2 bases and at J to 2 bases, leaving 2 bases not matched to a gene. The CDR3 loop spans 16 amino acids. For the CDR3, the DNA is TGTGCCAGCAGCTTACTAGCGGGGGGTACCTACAATGAGCAGTTCTTC. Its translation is CASSLLAGGTYNEQFF.

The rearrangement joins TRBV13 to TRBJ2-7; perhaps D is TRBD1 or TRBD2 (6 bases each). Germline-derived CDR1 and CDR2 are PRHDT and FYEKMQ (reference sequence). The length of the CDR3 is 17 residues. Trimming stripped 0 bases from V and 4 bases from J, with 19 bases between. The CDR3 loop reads CASSLGPDRWEEYEQYF. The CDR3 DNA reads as TGTGCCAGCAGCTTAGGCCCCGACAGGTGGGAGGAATACGAGCAGTACTTC.

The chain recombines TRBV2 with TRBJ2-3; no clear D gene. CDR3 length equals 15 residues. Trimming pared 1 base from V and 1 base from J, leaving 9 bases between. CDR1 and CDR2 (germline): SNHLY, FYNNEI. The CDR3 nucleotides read TGTGCCAGCAGTGAAGAGGGTTTCGGCACAGATACGCAGTATTTT. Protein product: CASSEEGFGTDTQYF.

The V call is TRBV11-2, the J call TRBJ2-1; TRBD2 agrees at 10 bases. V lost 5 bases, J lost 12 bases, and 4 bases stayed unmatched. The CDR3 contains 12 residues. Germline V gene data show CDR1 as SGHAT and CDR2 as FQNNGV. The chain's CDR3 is CASSLSGGPQFF. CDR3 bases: TGTGCCAGCAGCCTTAGCGGGGGGCCGCAGTTCTTC. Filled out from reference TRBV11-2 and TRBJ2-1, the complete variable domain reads EAGVAQSPRYKIIEKRQSVAFWCNPISGHATLYWYQQILGQGPKLLIQFQNNGVVDDSQLPKDRFSAERLKGVDSTLKIQPAKLEDSAVYLCASSLSGGPQFFGPGTRLTVL.

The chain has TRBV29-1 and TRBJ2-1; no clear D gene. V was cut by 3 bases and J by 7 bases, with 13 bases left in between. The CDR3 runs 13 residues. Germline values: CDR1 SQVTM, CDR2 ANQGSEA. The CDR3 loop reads CSVDSNFGNEQFF. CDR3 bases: TGCAGCGTTGACTCGAATTTCGGGAATGAGCAGTTCTTC.

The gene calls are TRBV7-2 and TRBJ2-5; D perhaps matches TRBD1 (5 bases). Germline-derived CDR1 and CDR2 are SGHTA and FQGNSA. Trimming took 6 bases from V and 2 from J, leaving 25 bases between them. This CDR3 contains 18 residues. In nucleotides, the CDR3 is TGTGCCAGCAGTCGCCCCAGAGACAGAAAAAAGGGGCAAGAGACCCAGTACTTC. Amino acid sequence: CASSRPRDRKKGQETQYF.